This T cell receptor (beta chain) was recovered during a study of T-cell reconstitution after alpha-beta-depleted transplantation in children. Preparation of the TCRbeta library was carried out with unique molecular identifiers. TCRdb called the PCR reads again in MiXCR, with one record for every CDR3 protein. The table includes over 300,000 distinct CDR3 sequences, over 9% detected once. Between the trimmed V and J ends, which lost 0 bases and 5 bases, there was a span of 11 bases. The germline V gene has CDR1 SGHKS and CDR2 YYEKEE (reference sequence). The CDR3 spans 14 residues. The chain has TRBV5-5 and TRBJ1-1, with D hard to call. The material was PBMCs from the stem cell graft donor, obtained from the stem cell graft. This clonotype was obtained from a human donor who donated a stem cell graft to a child with acute lymphoblastic leukemia. CDR3 sequence: CASSLVAAGTEAFF. CDR3 coding DNA: TGTGCCAGCAGCTTGGTGGCCGCAGGTACTGAAGCTTTCTTT.